The 18 T cell receptor beta chains given below trace back to one sample, sequenced in a study of blood T cells in healthy people across ages. A second PCR, run for roughly 6 to 11 cycles, used a sample-barcoded 5' primer plus a J-beta primer mix. MiXCR, applied by TCRdb to the 5' RACE reads, yields one record per CDR3 protein. The data show about 1 million distinct CDR3 sequences, with under 45% seen just once and under 20% held by the top ten. Input material: blood. The receptors here all came from a woman in her sixties in good health.

The gene calls are TRBV5-1 and TRBJ1-4, with 7 bases identical to TRBD1. The trim removed 0 bases at V and 7 bases at J, leaving 9 bases unmatched. This CDR3 is built from 16 residues. In germline, CDR1 is SGHRS, CDR2 YFSETQ. The CDR3 loop reads CASSLAVRGGGEKLFF. CDR3 DNA: TGCGCCAGCAGCTTGGCCGTCAGAGGGGGCGGTGAAAAACTGTTTTTT.

V gene TRBV29-1 combines with J gene TRBJ2-5; TRBD2 matches 11 bases. TRBJ2-7 explains the end of the DNA better; the J call may be wrong. The CDR3 totals 13 residues. CDR1 and CDR2 from the germline V gene are SQVTM and ANQGSEA. The DNA of the CDR3 is TGCAGCGTCGTAGCGGGAGGGATCTACGAGCAGTACTTC. It encodes CSVVAGGIYEQYF.

The CDR3 sequence: CASSYRGLAGGLETQYF. DNA of the CDR3: TGTGCCAGCAGTTACCGGGGACTAGCGGGAGGCTTAGAGACCCAGTACTTC. The rearrangement uses TRBV28 and TRBJ2-5; 15 nucleotides line up with TRBD2. The CDR3 is 17 residues long. V shed 4 bases and J 4 bases; nucleotides not matched to a gene: 7. CDR1 is MDHEN and CDR2 is SYDVKM in the germline V gene.

The chain links TRBV5-1 to TRBJ2-1; no firm D call. The J call may be mistaken, given a closer DNA end match to TRBJ2-7. Germline assignment: CDR1 SGHRS and CDR2 YFSETQ. This CDR3 comprises 15 residues. CDR3: CASSLVSSVYNEQYF. The CDR3 DNA sequence: TGCGCCAGCAGCTTGGTGTCGTCAGTATACAATGAGCAGTACTTC.

This clonotype was counted a few times. CDR3 DNA sequence: TGCGCCAGCAGCTTGTCCGGGACAGGGCGTGAAAAACTGTTTTTT. Translating gives CASSLSGTGREKLFF. This rearrangement joins TRBV5-1 to TRBJ1-4; 9 bases agree with TRBD1. The CDR3 extends over 15 amino acids. Unmatched junction bases numbered 5, after V lost 1 base and J lost 7 bases. Germline V CDR1 and CDR2: SGHRS, YFSETQ. Variable domain in full (rest from reference TRBV5-1 and TRBJ1-4): KAGVTQTPRYLIKTRGQQVTLSCSPISGHRSVSWYQQTPGQGLQFLFEYFSETQRNKGNFPGRFSGRQFSNSRSEMNVSTLELGDSALYLCASSLSGTGREKLFFGSGTQLSVL.

The sample holds a few counts of this clonotype. The rearrangement links TRBV4-1 to TRBJ2-5, with 11 nucleotides matching TRBD2. V was clipped by 5 bases and J by 2 bases; unmatched bases: 4. This CDR3 has 15 residues. In germline, CDR1 is MGHRA, CDR2 YSYEKL. As DNA, the CDR3 is TGCGCCAGCAGCACCCGACTAGCGGGGCAAGAGACCCAGTACTTC. Translating gives CASSTRLAGQETQYF.

This chain connects TRBV29-1 to TRBJ2-2; 8 bases are a match to TRBD1. V trimming: 6 bases; J trimming: 3 bases; junction bases outside the gene matches: 3. Germline CDR1 and CDR2: SQVTM and ANQGSEA. This CDR3 is 13 amino acids long. CDR3 sequence: CSVTGVDTGELFF. CDR3 in DNA: TGCAGCGTGACAGGGGTTGACACCGGGGAGCTGTTTTTT.

The table lists this clonotype with many counts. This chain connects TRBV28 to TRBJ2-1; D perhaps matches TRBD2 (6 bases). The CDR3 is made up of 12 amino acids. Trimming stripped 6 bases from V and 5 bases from J, with 8 bases between. Per germline, CDR1 MDHEN and CDR2 SYDVKM. CDR3 bases: TGTGCCAGCAGCCGCGGGAACAATGAGCAGTTCTTC. Amino acid sequence: CASSRGNNEQFF.

The chain carries TRBV28 and TRBJ1-2; 10 bases are a match to TRBD1. CDR1 is MDHEN, CDR2 SYDVKM, per germline. CDR3 size: 13 residues. Trimming at V came to 11 bases and at J to 5 bases, leaving 8 bases not matched to a gene. The CDR3 region is CAAMGQGWYGYTF. Here the CDR3 DNA reads TGTGCCGCAATGGGACAGGGGTGGTATGGCTACACCTTC.

V is TRBV5-6 and J is TRBJ2-1, with 8 bases that match TRBD2. The CDR3 consists of 13 residues. Germline-derived CDR1 and CDR2 are SGHDT and YYEEEE. Trimming at V came to 7 bases and at J to 10 bases, leaving 10 bases not matched to a gene. The CDR3 bases are TGTGCCAGCCGATATACCGGGACTAGAGAGCAGTTCTTC. Protein: CASRYTGTREQFF.

V usage is TRBV4-1 and J usage is TRBJ1-6; D possibly corresponds to TRBD1 (5 bases). Germline CDR1 MGHRA, CDR2 YSYEKL. This CDR3 region has 15 residues. Trimming removed 0 bases at V and 7 bases at J, with 10 bases between. The CDR3 nucleotides are TGCGCCAGCAGCCAAGACGGGGCAGGAAATTCACCCCTCCACTTT. Its translation: CASSQDGAGNSPLHF.

The chain couples TRBV7-9 to TRBJ1-2, with D hard to call. The CDR3 consists of 15 residues. CDR1 is SEHNR, CDR2 FQNEAQ, per germline (reference sequence). V lost 4 bases, J lost 4 bases, and 16 bases lay in between. The CDR3 DNA follows: TGTGCCAGCAGCTCTACGGGAACAGTTATCTATGGCTACACCTTC. Its protein is CASSSTGTVIYGYTF.

J is TRBJ2-1 and V is TRBV9, with TRBD1 as a possible D gene (6 bases). This CDR3 has 15 residues. V gave up 0 bases and J gave up 5 bases, with 12 bases separating them. The germline CDR1 and CDR2 sequences are SGDLS and YYNGEE. In nucleotides, the CDR3 is TGTGCCAGCAGCGTAGCTTGGGGGCAACACAATGAGCAGTTCTTC. This gives the protein CASSVAWGQHNEQFF.

The gene calls are TRBV9 and TRBJ2-5; 9 bases match TRBD2. The DNA end favors TRBJ2-7, so the J call may be wrong. This CDR3 has 16 amino acids. The V gene's germline CDR1 is SGDLS and CDR2 YYNGEE. The CDR3 bases are TGTGCCAGCAGCGTAGGGGCGGGAGGGCCGATCAACGAGCAGTACTTC. It specifies CASSVGAGGPINEQYF.

The chain links TRBV20-1 to TRBJ2-5; D could derive from TRBD1 or TRBD2 (5 bases each). Germline V lookup: CDR1 DFQATT, CDR2 SNEGSKA (reference sequence). This CDR3 has 14 residues. Trimming took 6 bases from V and 5 from J, leaving 19 bases between them. Written as DNA, the CDR3 is TGCAGTGCCTCCCCCAGGGAGAGGGCGGAGACCCAGTACTTC. Its translation is CSASPRERAETQYF.

A word on this clonotype: Sequence at one end of the junction differs from germline and may be a read error. This chain links TRBV20-1 with TRBJ2-7, with 7 bases identical to TRBD1. The J call could be wrong; TRBJ2-4 is a better fit for the DNA end. The germline V gene has CDR1 DFQATT and CDR2 SNEGSKA (reference sequence). This CDR3 is built from 15 residues. CDR3 bases: TGCAGTGCCAGAGATCCGGGGACAGAACAAAACATTCAGTACTTC. Residues: CSARDPGTEQNIQYF.

The J gene is TRBJ1-1, the V gene TRBV13, with 7 positions matching TRBD1. V was clipped by 5 bases and J by 5 bases; unmatched bases: 14. Germline values: CDR1 PRHDT, CDR2 FYEKMQ (reference sequence). The CDR3 runs 16 residues. CDR3 DNA: TGTGCCAGCAGCCCGACGGGACAGATTCACCGGACTGAAGCTTTCTTT. Residues: CASSPTGQIHRTEAFF.

The table lists this clonotype with a few counts. The rearrangement uses TRBV12-3 or TRBV12-4 and TRBJ2-5, with 7 bases matching TRBD2. Gene TRBJ2-4 matches the end of the DNA better, so the J call may be wrong. The CDR3 runs to 14 residues. The CDR3 here is CASSLWGGLDIQYF. The CDR3 bases are TGTGCCAGCAGTTTATGGGGGGGGTTGGACATTCAGTACTTC.